These 18 T cell receptor beta chains were all obtained from the same sample, sequenced in a study of blood T cell repertoires in COVID-19. Some clones are missing from TCRdb's copy, which holds only in-frame ones; the method was immunoSEQ multiplex PCR. The sample has roughly 7,200 clones; 89% are singletons. Source material: peripheral blood. These receptors all stem from a man between 65 and 85 years old with active COVID-19.

J is TRBJ2-4 and V is TRBV6-6, with TRBD1 matching over 7 bases. CDR1 and CDR2 from the germline V gene are MNHNY and SVGAGI (reference sequence). The junction had 9 bases not matched to a gene; V was cut back by 5 bases and J by 5 bases. The CDR3 contains 15 residues. The CDR3 coding sequence is TGTGCCAGCAGTACAGAGACAGGGATACAAAACATTCAGTACTTC. Protein: CASSTETGIQNIQYF.

The gene calls are TRBV5-4 and TRBJ2-3; unclear D gene. The length of the CDR3 is 16 residues. V was pared by 0 bases and J by 4 bases, with 15 bases between. Germline values: CDR1 SGHNT, CDR2 YYREEE (reference sequence). The CDR3 DNA reads as TGTGCCAGCAGCTTGGGGTCTAGGAGTGGCGCAGATACGCAGTATTTT. As protein: CASSLGSRSGADTQYF.

This chain uses TRBV15 with TRBJ2-3, with a weak D call TRBD2 (6 bases). Trimming cost V 3 bases and J 5 bases, with 18 bases left between them. The CDR3 sequence is 16 residues long. Germline CDR1 is LNHNV and CDR2 is YYDKDF (reference sequence). CDR3 nucleotides: TGTGCCACCAGCAGGTCCCGCAACATGGGGGGAGATACGCAGTATTTT. It codes for CATSRSRNMGGDTQYF.

V is TRBV3-1 (or the pseudogene TRBV3-2) and J is TRBJ1-6; 7 bases are shared with TRBD1. After removal of 5 bases from V and 10 bases from J, the junction contained 5 bases not matched to a gene. The germline gives CDR1 LGHDT, CDR2 YNNKEL (reference sequence). The CDR3 runs to 13 residues. The CDR3 region is CASSDRVGSPLHF. CDR3 DNA: TGTGCCAGCAGCGACAGGGTAGGGTCACCCCTCCACTTT.

The chain links TRBV11-2 to TRBJ2-3; 14 nucleotides agree with TRBD2. The germline V gene encodes CDR1 SGHAT and CDR2 FQNNGV. The CDR3 loop spans 18 amino acids. With V trimmed by 5 bases and J by 0 bases, 7 bases remained unmatched. In DNA form, the CDR3 reads TGTGCCAGCAGCCGCACGCGACTAGCGGGGGGGAGCACAGATACGCAGTATTTT. Protein: CASSRTRLAGGSTDTQYF.

The V gene is TRBV7-8, the J gene TRBJ2-7; 9 nucleotides agree with TRBD1. There are 17 residues in the CDR3. Germline V gives CDR1 SGHVS, CDR2 FQNEAQ. V lost 5 bases to trimming and J lost 5 bases; unmatched junction nucleotides: 16. CDR3 nucleotides: TGTGCCAGCAGCCCCCGGGCGCCGGGACAGGGAACCCACGAGCAGTACTTC. Its translation is CASSPRAPGQGTHEQYF.

For the CDR3, the DNA is TGTGCCAGCAGGTCCCTGTCAGGTTCGAACACTGAAGCTTTCTTT. This codes for CASRSLSGSNTEAFF. The chain uses TRBV4-2 and TRBJ1-1; D is uncertain. From germline, CDR1 is LGHNA and CDR2 YNFKEQ. The CDR3 consists of 15 residues. V dropped 6 bases and J dropped 1 base, with 15 bases sitting between them.

This chain connects TRBV7-9 to TRBJ1-2, with a tentative D call TRBD1 (5 bases). Germline CDR1 is SEHNR and CDR2 is FQNEAQ (reference sequence). The CDR3 has 14 amino acids. Trimming stripped 6 bases from V and 4 bases from J, with 15 bases between. CDR3 DNA sequence: TGTGCCAGCAGTCCTGAGGGGCGGGGCTATGGCTACACCTTC. This encodes CASSPEGRGYGYTF.

This clone was seen a few times. J is TRBJ1-5 and V is TRBV7-8; D unclear. The CDR3 consists of 13 residues. V lost 5 bases to trimming and J lost 5 bases, with 10 bases between them. In germline, CDR1 is SGHVS, CDR2 FQNEAQ. The CDR3 reads CASSADIYQPQHF. CDR3 DNA sequence: TGTGCCAGCAGCGCCGACATTTATCAGCCCCAGCATTTT.

The J gene is TRBJ1-1, the V gene TRBV27; a weak D match, TRBD1 (5 bases). The length of the CDR3 is 14 residues. The V gene lost 3 bases and the J gene lost 0 bases, with 8 bases spanning the gap. Germline values: CDR1 MNHEY, CDR2 SMNVEV (reference sequence). The CDR3 DNA reads TGTGCCAGCAGTTTTTCCAGGGTGAACACTGAAGCTTTCTTT. This sequence encodes CASSFSRVNTEAFF.

The J gene is TRBJ1-4, the V gene TRBV7-9; TRBD1 is a possible D gene (6 bases). Germline lookup yields CDR1 SEHNR and CDR2 FQNEAQ (reference sequence). With 6 bases removed from V and 0 bases from J, the gap between germline ends came to 14 bases. The CDR3 loop spans 16 amino acids. In DNA form, the CDR3 reads TGTGCCAGCAGGCCCCCGGGGGGCCCAACTAATGAAAAACTGTTTTTT. It translates to CASRPPGGPTNEKLFF.

The chain has TRBV5-1 and TRBJ1-5, with D possibly TRBD1 on 6 matching bases. V gave up 1 base and J gave up 4 bases, with 6 bases separating them. CDR3 length: 13 residues. The V gene's germline CDR1 is SGHRS and CDR2 YFSETQ. The CDR3 DNA sequence: TGCGCCAGCAGCTTGACAGGGAATCAGCCCCAGCATTTT. Protein: CASSLTGNQPQHF.

This clone appeared a single time. The chain is built from TRBV10-3 and TRBJ2-3; 9 positions match TRBD1. Trimming at V came to 7 bases and at J to 3 bases, leaving 5 bases not matched to a gene. Germline lookup yields CDR1 ENHRY and CDR2 SYGVKD. The CDR3 contains 14 residues. The CDR3 sequence is CAIKGDRETDTQYF. CDR3 in DNA: TGTGCCATCAAGGGGGACAGGGAAACAGATACGCAGTATTTT.

CDR3 sequence (DNA): TGTGCCAGCAGCCAGGGACAGGCATCTGGGGCCAACGTCCTGACTTTC. Amino acids: CASSQGQASGANVLTF. V and J are TRBV4-2 and TRBJ2-6; 8 bases are a match to TRBD1. This CDR3 has 16 amino acids. In germline, CDR1 is LGHNA, CDR2 YNFKEQ. The V gene end was trimmed by 3 bases and the J gene end by 1 base; junction bases not matched to a gene: 2.

In its sample, this clone was seen once. The chain carries TRBV9 and TRBJ2-2; TRBD2 matches 13 bases. The junction had 3 bases not matched to a gene; V was cut back by 4 bases and J by 3 bases. This CDR3 is built from 16 residues. The germline gives CDR1 SGDLS, CDR2 YYNGEE. For the CDR3, the DNA is TGTGCCAGCAGCACTAGCGGGGGGGAGCACACCGGGGAGCTGTTTTTT. The encoded protein is CASSTSGGEHTGELFF. The entire variable domain, with the rest obtained from reference TRBV9 and TRBJ2-2, is as follows: DSGVTQTPKHLITATGQRVTLRCSPRSGDLSVYWYQQSLDQGLQFLIQYYNGEERAKGNILERFSAQQFPDLHSELNLSSLELGDSALYFCASSTSGGEHTGELFFGEGSRLTVL.

The chain recombines TRBV9 with TRBJ1-6; D call uncertain. Germline V lookup: CDR1 SGDLS, CDR2 YYNGEE. This CDR3 is built from 15 residues. V was shortened by 0 bases and J by 9 bases, with 13 bases between the two germline ends. CDR3 sequence (DNA): TGTGCCAGCAGCGTAGAAGCGCGTCCCCCTTCACCCCTCCACTTT. Translated: CASSVEARPPSPLHF.

The V call is TRBV3-1 (or the pseudogene TRBV3-2), the J call TRBJ1-2; 11 positions agree with TRBD1. This CDR3 comprises 15 residues. Germline lookup yields CDR1 LGHDT and CDR2 YNNKEL (reference sequence). Losses at the gene ends were 5 bases for V and 6 bases for J; bases not matched to a gene: 8. The CDR3 nucleotides read TGTGCCAGCAGCTACCGGACAGGGGGCGAAAATGGCTACACCTTC. Translated, it gives CASSYRTGGENGYTF.

The J gene is TRBJ1-5, the V gene TRBV3-1 (or the pseudogene TRBV3-2), with a tentative D call TRBD1 (6 bases). This CDR3 contains 13 residues. V was cut by 2 bases and J by 7 bases, with 9 bases left in between. From germline, CDR1 is LGHDT and CDR2 YNNKEL (reference sequence). The CDR3 nucleotides read TGTGCCAGCAGCCAATCGGGACAACAGCCCCAGCATTTT. Protein: CASSQSGQQPQHF.